This TCR beta chain was retrieved from a study of CD8+CD57+ T cells in acquired aplastic anemia. Study as a whole: Sorted cells (CD4+ and CD8+) yielded DNA amounts that averaged roughly 3.5 ug. Read counts for CD4+ cells (from healthy donors) averaged roughly 10 million.

As concerns this clonotype: As yet, its antigen is unknown.

TCR beta VDJ and CDR3 profiles were obtained from a genomic DNA template. TCRdb recomputed calls from the reads with MiXCR, one row per CDR3 protein. This table has fewer than 150,000 distinct CDR3 sequences, 48% appearing once. Germline loops: CDR1 SNHLY, CDR2 FYNNEI. V gave up 5 bases and J gave up 2 bases; unmatched junction bases: 6. This CDR3 is built from 15 residues. Study results and limitations: With respect to CD8+ Simpson's diversity, patients and controls did not differ significantly.

The V call is TRBV2, the J call TRBJ2-3; 8 bases map to TRBD2. The TCR sequence derives from a human donor in good health, serving as a control. The specimen sequenced was sorted CD4+, CD8+, or CD8+CD57+ T cells (not recorded which) from PBMCs. CDR3 in amino acids: CASSSRGDNTDTQYF. CDR3 sequence (DNA): TGTGCCAGCAGTTCGCGGGGGGACAACACAGATACGCAGTATTTT.